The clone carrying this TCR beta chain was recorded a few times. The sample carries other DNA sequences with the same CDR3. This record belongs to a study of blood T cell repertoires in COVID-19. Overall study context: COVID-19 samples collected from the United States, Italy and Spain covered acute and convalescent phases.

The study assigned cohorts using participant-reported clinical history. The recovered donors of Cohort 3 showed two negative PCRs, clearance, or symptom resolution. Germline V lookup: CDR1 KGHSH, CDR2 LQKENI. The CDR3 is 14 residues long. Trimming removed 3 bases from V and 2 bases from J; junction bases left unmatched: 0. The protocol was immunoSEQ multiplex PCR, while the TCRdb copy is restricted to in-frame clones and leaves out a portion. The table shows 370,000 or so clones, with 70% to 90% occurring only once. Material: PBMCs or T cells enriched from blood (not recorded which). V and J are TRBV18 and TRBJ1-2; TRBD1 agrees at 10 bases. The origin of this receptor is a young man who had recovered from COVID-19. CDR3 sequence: CASSPGQGNYGYTF. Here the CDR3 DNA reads TGTGCCAGCTCACCGGGACAGGGGAACTATGGCTACACCTTC.